One and the same sample provided the 19 T cell receptor beta chains below, sequenced in a study of shared clonotypes between healthy human individuals. Sequencing was performed with immunoSEQ multiplex PCR; in TCRdb, only in-frame clones are kept and a portion is missing. This table holds 2.3 million or so clones, 90% to 95% found once. The sample taken for sequencing was naive CD4+ T cells from PBMCs. Subset specified: CD45RA+ positively selected. These receptors were collected from a man aged 18 to 30 in good health. Some clones in this sample may be carry-over from other donors' samples.

The chain uses TRBV7-2 and TRBJ2-2, with 8 bases that match TRBD1. Trimming took 3 bases from V and 7 from J; bases not matched to a gene: 7. CDR1 is SGHTA and CDR2 is FQGNSA in the germline V gene. The CDR3 has 15 residues. CDR3 loop: CASSFRTGLSGELFF. The DNA of the CDR3 is TGTGCCAGCAGCTTCCGGACAGGGTTGAGCGGGGAGCTGTTTTTT.

In DNA form, the CDR3 reads TGTGCCAGCAGCCTCATACTAGATTCGAATGAGCAGTTCTTC. It yields the protein CASSLILDSNEQFF. The gene calls are TRBV2 and TRBJ2-1; perhaps TRBD2 as D (5 bases). The CDR3 totals 14 residues. V lost 6 bases and J 7 bases, leaving 16 bases between the germline ends. Germline CDR1 and CDR2: SNHLY and FYNNEI.

The chain couples TRBV19 to TRBJ2-1, with D perhaps matching TRBD2 (6 bases). The V gene lost 3 bases and the J gene lost 2 bases, with 14 bases spanning the gap. The length of the CDR3 is 16 residues. Per germline, CDR1 LNHDA and CDR2 SQIVND (reference sequence). CDR3 loop: CASSMRTIPPYNEQFF. Written as DNA, the CDR3 is TGTGCCAGTAGTATGCGGACTATCCCGCCCTACAATGAGCAGTTCTTC.

This chain joins TRBV4-1 and TRBJ1-2; D not certain. The CDR3 has 15 residues. Germline lookup yields CDR1 MGHRA and CDR2 YSYEKL. V was trimmed by 1 base and J by 0 bases, leaving 9 bases between them. The CDR3 DNA reads TGCGCCAGCAGCCAAGGCGACTCAGCTAACTATGGCTACACCTTC. Encoded protein: CASSQGDSANYGYTF.

The genes are TRBV18 and TRBJ1-3; D remains unclear. The length of the CDR3 is 15 residues. Looked up from germline, CDR1 is KGHSH and CDR2 is LQKENI. Between the trimmed V and J ends, which lost 3 bases and 0 bases, there was a span of 9 bases. The CDR3 sequence: CASSPYRFSGNTIYF. In DNA, the CDR3 is TGTGCCAGCTCACCCTACCGGTTCTCTGGAAACACCATATATTTT.

The V call is TRBV5-6, the J call TRBJ2-3, with TRBD2 matching over 10 bases. The germline V gene has CDR1 SGHDT and CDR2 YYEEEE. V was pared by 5 bases and J by 3 bases, with 6 bases of the junction left unmatched. This CDR3 contains 15 residues. The CDR3, as DNA: TGTGCCAGCAGACGACTAGCGGGTAAAACAGATACGCAGTATTTT. It is translated as CASRRLAGKTDTQYF.

The V and J genes are TRBV4-1 and TRBJ2-5, with TRBD1 matching 8 bases. V lost 6 bases to trimming and J lost 5 bases; unmatched junction nucleotides: 11. The germline gives CDR1 MGHRA, CDR2 YSYEKL. The CDR3 is 15 amino acids. Written as DNA, the CDR3 is TGCGCCAGCAGTACGAGCGCAGGGGGCGGCGAGACCCAGTACTTC. Translated, it gives CASSTSAGGGETQYF.

This sequence joins TRBV15 and TRBJ2-4, with D possibly TRBD2 on 6 matching bases. Germline V CDR1 and CDR2: LNHNV, YYDKDF (reference sequence). The length of the CDR3 is 15 residues. V gave up 0 bases and J gave up 0 bases, with 6 bases separating them. As DNA, the CDR3 is TGTGCCACCAGCAGAGAGGGGGGAGCCAAAAACATTCAGTACTTC. Amino acid sequence: CATSREGGAKNIQYF. The full variable domain, its missing parts supplied by reference TRBV15 and TRBJ2-4, is DAMVIQNPRYQVTQFGKPVTLSCSQTLNHNVMYWYQQKSSQAPKLLFHYYDKDFNNEADTPDNFQSRRPNTSFCFLDIRSPGLGDTAMYLCATSREGGAKNIQYFGAGTRLSVL.

This clone appeared once. The CDR3 bases are TGTGCCACCAGCGGGGGCGGGGTAGGCTATGGCTACACCTTC. Amino acid sequence: CATSGGGVGYGYTF. This chain links TRBV15 with TRBJ1-2, with D perhaps TRBD1 (6 bases). From germline, CDR1 is LNHNV and CDR2 YYDKDF (reference sequence). V shed 5 bases and J shed 4 bases, with 14 bases lying between them. CDR3 size: 14 residues.

The chain joins TRBV5-1 to TRBJ2-7; 10 bases fit TRBD1. This CDR3 comprises 14 residues. Germline CDR1 is SGHRS and CDR2 is YFSETQ. Trimming cost V 1 base and J 5 bases; bases outside gene matches: 3. The CDR3 region has the DNA TGCGCCAGCAGCTTGCGACAGGGGGCCGACGAGCAGTACTTC. Translating gives CASSLRQGADEQYF.

This rearrangement joins TRBV29-1 to TRBJ1-3, with D tentatively TRBD1 (6 bases). The CDR3 runs 13 residues. Trimming took off 4 bases at V and 4 bases at J, with 11 bases between the two ends. Germline assignment: CDR1 SQVTM and CDR2 ANQGSEA. In DNA, the CDR3 is TGCAGCGTTGTCCAGGGGCTCGGAAACACCATATATTTT. Its translation is CSVVQGLGNTIYF.

As DNA, the CDR3 is TGTGCCAGCAGCCCTGCTTATCACTCCTACAATGAGCAGTTCTTC. It translates to CASSPAYHSYNEQFF. V and J are TRBV11-2 and TRBJ2-1; D is uncertain. The germline V and J ends were trimmed by 5 bases and 0 bases, with 11 bases remaining between them. This CDR3 is 15 amino acids long. Per the germline V gene, CDR1 is SGHAT and CDR2 is FQNNGV.

This chain's CDR3 is CASSERDSSNYGYTF. The DNA for the CDR3 is TGCGCCAGCAGCGAAAGGGACAGTAGTAACTATGGCTACACCTTC. This chain connects TRBV5-1 to TRBJ1-2, with TRBD1 matching 7 bases. V lost 4 bases and J lost 1; bases outside the gene matches: 7. CDR3 length: 15 residues. In germline, CDR1 is SGHRS, CDR2 YFSETQ.

This chain connects TRBV29-1 to TRBJ2-3; no clear D. Germline CDR1 SQVTM, CDR2 ANQGSEA. Trimming pared 6 bases from V and 3 bases from J, leaving 10 bases between. This CDR3 region has 12 residues. Written as DNA, the CDR3 is TGCAGCGTCACGATTGGAACAGATACGCAGTATTTT. It translates to CSVTIGTDTQYF.

To note about this clone: The sample contains more than one DNA sequence encoding this CDR3. The chain is built from TRBV27 and TRBJ2-5; D is unresolved. This CDR3 region has 14 residues. In germline, CDR1 is MNHEY, CDR2 SMNVEV (reference sequence). Trimming stripped 4 bases from V and 2 bases from J, with 11 bases between. The CDR3 region is CASSSRSVQETQYF. The DNA of the CDR3 is TGTGCCAGCAGTTCACGATCAGTTCAAGAGACCCAGTACTTC.

Notes on this clone: One end of the junction does not line up with germline, which may come from a read error. The chain couples TRBV28 to TRBJ1-1; D gene ambiguous. The CDR3 spans 16 residues. Per the germline V gene, CDR1 is MDHEN and CDR2 is SYDVKM. The CDR3 DNA reads TGTGCCAGCAGTTTAAGGGTCGGACGGACCTCGTTAGTCATTCTCTTT. This sequence encodes CASSLRVGRTSLVILF.

Remarks on this clone: At the DNA level, this CDR3 is encoded by other sequences in the same sample as well. The chain employs TRBV6-1 and TRBJ2-6; TRBD2 might be the D (5 bases). The CDR3 is made up of 15 amino acids. Trimming removed 6 bases from V and 0 bases from J, with 9 bases in between. CDR1 and CDR2 from the germline V gene are MNHNS and SASEGT. The CDR3 DNA sequence: TGTGCCAGCAGAGAGGGTAGCTCTGGGGCCAACGTCCTGACTTTC. Protein product: CASREGSSGANVLTF.

This clone has only one observation. The rearrangement uses TRBV18 and TRBJ1-4; D is undetermined. The germline V gene encodes CDR1 KGHSH and CDR2 LQKENI. With 4 bases removed from V and 8 bases from J, the gap between germline ends came to 14 bases. The length of the CDR3 is 14 residues. The DNA of the CDR3 is TGTGCCAGCTCACTTTCAGAACGTGGGGAAAAACTGTTTTTT. This gives the protein CASSLSERGEKLFF.

As for this clone: The sample carries other DNA sequences with the same CDR3. This chain links TRBV30 with TRBJ2-1; 11 bases match TRBD2. Trimming took 0 bases from V and 8 from J; bases not matched to a gene: 6. The CDR3 spans 15 residues. CDR1 and CDR2 (germline): GTSNPN, SVGIG (reference sequence). This CDR3 reads CAWSVGLAGGYEQFF. Here the CDR3 DNA reads TGTGCCTGGAGTGTAGGGCTAGCGGGAGGCTATGAGCAGTTCTTC. The variable domain in full, with the rest retrieved from reference TRBV30 and TRBJ2-1, is SQTIHQWPATLVQPVGSPLSLECTVEGTSNPNLYWYRQAAGRGLQLLFYSVGIGQISSEVPQNLSASRPQDRQFILSSKKLLLSDSGFYLCAWSVGLAGGYEQFFGPGTRLTVL.